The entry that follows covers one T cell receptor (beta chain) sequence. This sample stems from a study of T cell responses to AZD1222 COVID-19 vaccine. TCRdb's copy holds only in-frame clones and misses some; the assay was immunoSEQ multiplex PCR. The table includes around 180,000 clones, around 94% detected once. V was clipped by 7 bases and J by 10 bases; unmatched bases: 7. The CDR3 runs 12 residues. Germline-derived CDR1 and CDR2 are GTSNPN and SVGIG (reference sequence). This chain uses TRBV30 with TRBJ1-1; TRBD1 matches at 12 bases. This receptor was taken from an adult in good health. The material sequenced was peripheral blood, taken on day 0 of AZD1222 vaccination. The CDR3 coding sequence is TGTGCCTCCTCGGGACAGGGGGCAGCAGCTTTCTTT. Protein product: CASSGQGAAAFF.